Sequencing of this T cell receptor (beta chain) was carried out in a study of T cells after yellow fever vaccination. Study-level points and caveats: Though it reached lower strength, the secondary response hit its peak faster, day 5 versus 15.

One entry per CDR3 protein, called by TCRdb with MiXCR from the 5' RACE reads. The sample lists some 320,000 distinct CDR3 sequences; about 4% were seen once. This clonotype was seen a handful of times. Antigen: not known. V lost 6 bases to trimming and J lost 4 bases, with 21 bases between them. The CDR3 length is 16 residues. Germline V gene data show CDR1 as MNHEY and CDR2 as SVGAGI. This sequence was found in a man younger than 30 who received the YFV17D yellow fever vaccine. V and J are TRBV6-5 and TRBJ1-2, with D hard to call. The sequencing here drew on PBMCs, taken 5 days after the yellow fever booster vaccination. The CDR3 nucleotides are TGTGCCAGCAGCTGGCGAACCAAGCCTTTTTTCTATGGCTACACCTTC. This sequence encodes CASSWRTKPFFYGYTF.